The table lists the clone carrying this T cell receptor (beta chain) with a count of one. The source of the sample is a study of blood T cell repertoires in COVID-19. CDR1 is LNHDA and CDR2 is SQIVND in the germline V gene (reference sequence). This CDR3 has 14 residues. The V segment lost 9 bases and the J segment 2 bases; nucleotides outside the gene matches: 10. Generated by immunoSEQ multiplex PCR, the TCRdb table keeps only in-frame clones and is missing some. The sample records approximately 94,000 clones, about 88% being singletons. The specimen was peripheral blood. The gene calls are TRBV19 and TRBJ2-7, with 7 bases lining up with TRBD2. The clonotype comes from a woman over 75 with active COVID-19. DNA for the CDR3: TGTGCCAGCAGCGTCGGGAGGTTCGCCTACGAGCAGTACTTC. Its protein is CASSVGRFAYEQYF.